The next 32 T cell receptor beta chains were all read from a single sample in a study of cytotoxic CD8 clonotypes in ibrutinib-treated CLL. TCRdb's copy holds only in-frame clones and misses some; the assay was immunoSEQ multiplex PCR. This table has roughly 300,000 clones, less than 85% appearing once. The input for sequencing was PBMCs, taken at disease progression, from a patient treated with ibrutinib. The receptors come from a human donor with chronic lymphocytic leukemia.

This chain links TRBV9 with TRBJ2-5; maybe TRBD1 (6 bases). V was shortened by 2 bases and J by 5 bases, with 19 bases between the two germline ends. CDR1 SGDLS and CDR2 YYNGEE come from the germline V gene. The CDR3 contains 16 residues. CDR3: CASSVGVRDTGETQYF. In nucleotides, the CDR3 is TGTGCCAGCAGCGTGGGGGTCCGGGACACAGGGGAGACCCAGTACTTC. Supplemented by reference TRBV9 and TRBJ2-5, the full variable domain reads DSGVTQTPKHLITATGQRVTLRCSPRSGDLSVYWYQQSLDQGLQFLIQYYNGEERAKGNILERFSAQQFPDLHSELNLSSLELGDSALYFCASSVGVRDTGETQYFGPGTRLLVL.

The genes are TRBV19 and TRBJ1-4, with a tentative D call TRBD1 (5 bases). The length of the CDR3 is 18 residues. Trimming removed 7 bases at V and 0 bases at J, with 21 bases between. From germline, CDR1 is LNHDA and CDR2 SQIVND (reference sequence). This CDR3 is CASNLAGGSVSTNEKLFF. The CDR3 DNA reads TGTGCCAGTAACCTAGCTGGGGGAAGTGTCTCAACTAATGAAAAACTGTTTTTT.

Notes on this clone: The sample carries other DNA sequences with the same CDR3. The V call is TRBV6-5, the J call TRBJ1-5; D unclear. The CDR3 contains 13 residues. The germline CDR1 and CDR2 sequences are MNHEY and SVGAGI. The germline V and J ends were trimmed by 0 bases and 4 bases, with 4 bases remaining between them. As DNA, the CDR3 is TGTGCCAGCAGTTACTCTGTGAATCAGCCCCAGCATTTT. It specifies CASSYSVNQPQHF.

J is TRBJ2-5 and V is TRBV29-1, with 7 bases matching TRBD1. Germline-derived CDR1 and CDR2 are SQVTM and ANQGSEA. This CDR3 is built from 13 residues. V lost 6 bases to trimming and J lost 7 bases; unmatched junction nucleotides: 11. The CDR3 bases are TGCAGCGTCCATGACAGGGCCCTCGTGACCCAGTACTTC. Its protein product is CSVHDRALVTQYF.

This chain uses TRBV5-8 with TRBJ1-2; D gene unclear. The CDR3 spans 14 residues. Trimming took off 2 bases at V and 6 bases at J, with 14 bases between the two ends. CDR1 SGHTS and CDR2 YDEGEE come from the germline V gene. The CDR3 nucleotides are TGTGCCAGCAGCTTTATCATGGCCAAAAATGGCTACACCTTC. This translates into CASSFIMAKNGYTF.

The V gene is TRBV6-6, the J gene TRBJ2-5, with D possibly being TRBD2 (6 bases). Germline V lookup: CDR1 MNHNY, CDR2 SVGAGI (reference sequence). The V end was cut by 2 bases, the J end by 4 bases, with 11 bases between. This CDR3 comprises 14 residues. The CDR3 bases are TGTGCCAGCAGTTACGGGGGGTGGGGAGAGACCCAGTACTTC. This translates into CASSYGGWGETQYF.

This chain links TRBV25-1 with TRBJ1-2; D call uncertain. Trimming removed 5 bases from V and 5 bases from J, with 6 bases in between. This CDR3 comprises 11 residues. From germline, CDR1 is MGHDK and CDR2 SYGVNS. This CDR3 is CASSKDYGYTF. In nucleotides, the CDR3 is TGTGCCAGCAGTAAAGATTATGGCTACACCTTC.

The J gene is TRBJ2-7, the V gene TRBV4-2; 12 bases line up with TRBD2. The germline CDR1 and CDR2 sequences are LGHNA and YNFKEQ. Losses at the gene ends were 1 base for V and 3 bases for J; bases not matched to a gene: 1. The CDR3 covers 15 residues. Written as DNA, the CDR3 is TGTGCCAGCAGCCAAGGGACTAGCGGGGTCTACGAGCAGTACTTC. Its protein product is CASSQGTSGVYEQYF.

The rearrangement links TRBV10-2 to TRBJ1-2; no definite D call. Per the germline V gene, CDR1 is WSHSY and CDR2 is SAAADI. The ends were cut back, 8 bases at V and 3 bases at J, with 16 bases in the middle. This CDR3 is built from 14 residues. The CDR3 sequence is CASLSGSNYYGYTF. CDR3 DNA: TGCGCCAGCTTAAGCGGCAGTAACTACTATGGCTACACCTTC.

The J gene is TRBJ1-6, the V gene TRBV19; TRBD1 is a possible D gene (6 bases). In germline, CDR1 is LNHDA, CDR2 SQIVND (reference sequence). The length of the CDR3 is 14 residues. V was shortened by 1 base and J by 7 bases, with 8 bases between the two germline ends. CDR3 protein: CASSIGQGNSPLHF. DNA of the CDR3: TGTGCCAGTAGTATAGGGCAGGGGAATTCACCCCTCCACTTT.

This chain connects TRBV5-1 to TRBJ1-3; no definite D call. CDR3 size: 16 residues. Germline CDR1 SGHRS, CDR2 YFSETQ. Deletions cut 4 bases from V and 2 bases from J, with 16 bases between. As DNA, the CDR3 is TGCGCCAGCAGCGCGGCCTCGACCCCGGCTGGAAACACCATATATTTT. As protein: CASSAASTPAGNTIYF.

The rearrangement links TRBV6-5 to TRBJ1-4, with 7 bases that match TRBD1. This CDR3 comprises 15 residues. The J segment lost 0 bases and the V segment lost 5 bases, leaving 3 bases of the junction unmatched. The V gene's germline CDR1 is MNHEY and CDR2 SVGAGI. The CDR3 here is CASSSGTATNEKLFF. The CDR3 DNA is TGTGCCAGCAGTAGCGGGACAGCAACTAATGAAAAACTGTTTTTT.

V gene TRBV6-5 combines with J gene TRBJ2-1; possible D gene TRBD2, 5 bases. V lost 5 bases to trimming and J lost 9 bases, with 14 bases between them. This CDR3 region has 13 residues. CDR1 and CDR2 (germline): MNHEY, SVGAGI. The CDR3 DNA reads as TGTGCCAGCAGTAGCGGATTTAATTCTGAGCAGTTCTTC. Its translation: CASSSGFNSEQFF.

V and J are TRBV6-5 and TRBJ2-2; 8 bases are shared with TRBD1. This CDR3 is built from 14 residues. Germline CDR1 and CDR2: MNHEY and SVGAGI. Trimming at V came to 6 bases and at J to 6 bases, leaving 6 bases not matched to a gene. In DNA form, the CDR3 reads TGTGCCAGCAGGCAAGACAGGGGTCCCGGGGAGCTGTTTTTT. It is translated as CASRQDRGPGELFF.

The J gene is TRBJ1-3, the V gene TRBV10-3; TRBD1 aligns across 7 bases. Germline V gives CDR1 ENHRY, CDR2 SYGVKD. CDR3 size: 14 residues. The V segment lost 6 bases and the J segment 0 bases; nucleotides outside the gene matches: 2. The CDR3 region has the DNA TGTGCCATCAGCGGACAGGACTCTGGAAACACCATATATTTT. It yields the protein CAISGQDSGNTIYF.

This sequence joins TRBV28 and TRBJ1-5; D is uncertain. V lost 3 bases and J 4 bases, leaving 10 bases between the germline ends. CDR1 MDHEN and CDR2 SYDVKM come from the germline V gene. The CDR3 extends over 14 amino acids. The CDR3 region has the DNA TGTGCCAGCAGTTTGCCCGAGGGAAATCAGCCCCAGCATTTT. Translating gives CASSLPEGNQPQHF.

J is TRBJ2-7 and V is TRBV5-5, with D possibly matching TRBD2 (5 bases). This CDR3 comprises 13 residues. Germline V lookup: CDR1 SGHKS, CDR2 YYEKEE (reference sequence). V shed 4 bases and J shed 6 bases, with 14 bases lying between them. CDR3 protein: CASSPTFGSEQYF. The CDR3 DNA sequence: TGTGCCAGCAGCCCGACTTTTGGGAGCGAGCAGTACTTC. The full variable domain, with the rest looked up from reference TRBV5-5 and TRBJ2-7, is DAGVTQSPTHLIKTRGQQVTLRCSPISGHKSVSWYQQVLGQGPQFIFQYYEKEERGRGNFPDRFSARQFPNYSSELNVNALLLGDSALYLCASSPTFGSEQYFGPGTRLTVT.

This clone came up once. V gene TRBV19 combines with J gene TRBJ2-1; 9 bases fit TRBD1. The CDR3 extends over 14 amino acids. Germline V lookup: CDR1 LNHDA, CDR2 SQIVND (reference sequence). V shed 4 bases, J shed 7 bases, and the junction held 5 bases outside the gene matches. The CDR3 coding sequence is TGTGCCAGTAGTAGCCGGGACAGGGCTAATGAGCAGTTCTTC. Amino acids: CASSSRDRANEQFF.

In its sample, this clone was seen a few times. The V call is TRBV9, the J call TRBJ2-2; TRBD1 matches at 8 bases. V lost 0 bases, J lost 4 bases, and 11 bases stayed unmatched. CDR1 SGDLS and CDR2 YYNGEE come from the germline V gene. The CDR3 is made up of 18 amino acids. The CDR3 reads CASSVAWGQEGRTGELFF. The CDR3 DNA sequence: TGTGCCAGCAGCGTAGCTTGGGGACAGGAGGGACGCACCGGGGAGCTGTTTTTT.

Notes on this clone: Other DNA variants within this sample encode the same CDR3. The CDR3 loop is CASSLGYEQYF. The CDR3 nucleotides are TGCGCCAGCAGCTTGGGGTACGAGCAGTACTTC. This chain uses TRBV5-1 with TRBJ2-7; D call uncertain. CDR1 is SGHRS and CDR2 is YFSETQ in the germline V gene. The CDR3 runs to 11 residues. With 0 bases removed from V and 4 bases from J, the gap between germline ends came to 2 bases.

This chain links TRBV7-6 with TRBJ2-1; the match to TRBD2 covers 16 bases. Germline CDR1 and CDR2: SGHVS and FNYEAQ. J gave up 7 bases and V 5 bases, and 5 bases lay outside the gene matches. This CDR3 has 16 amino acids. CDR3 residues: CASSVGLAGGQNEQFF. CDR3 coding DNA: TGTGCCAGCAGCGTGGGACTAGCGGGGGGGCAAAATGAGCAGTTCTTC.

CDR3 in amino acids: CASSLSRGQDGAFF. The DNA for the CDR3 is TGTGCCAGCAGTTTATCCCGGGGCCAGGATGGGGCTTTCTTT. The chain links TRBV28 to TRBJ1-1, with D possibly matching TRBD1 (5 bases). The ends were cut back, 1 base at V and 11 bases at J, with 17 bases in the middle. From germline, CDR1 is MDHEN and CDR2 SYDVKM. The CDR3 has 14 residues.

The gene calls are TRBV2 and TRBJ1-2; TRBD1 might be the D (5 bases). The V end was cut by 6 bases, the J end by 5 bases, with 16 bases between. Germline loops: CDR1 SNHLY, CDR2 FYNNEI. CDR3 length equals 14 residues. CDR3 sequence reads: CASSAKGTVYGYTF. CDR3 bases: TGTGCCAGCAGCGCTAAGGGGACTGTTTATGGCTACACCTTC.

The V and J genes are TRBV29-1 and TRBJ2-5, with D perhaps matching TRBD1 (6 bases). The V gene lost 4 bases and the J gene lost 5 bases, with 20 bases spanning the gap. Germline values: CDR1 SQVTM, CDR2 ANQGSEA. The CDR3 is 15 residues long. The CDR3: CSVVGRQAVTETQYF. The CDR3, as DNA: TGCAGCGTTGTAGGGCGACAGGCGGTTACTGAGACCCAGTACTTC. Full variable domain (outside the CDR3, taken from reference TRBV29-1 and TRBJ2-5): SAVISQKPSRDICQRGTSLTIQCQVDSQVTMMFWYRQQPGQSLTLIATANQGSEATYESGFVIDKFPISRPNLTFSTLTVSNMSPEDSSIYLCSVVGRQAVTETQYFGPGTRLLVL.

The chain is built from TRBV27 and TRBJ2-3; D remains ambiguous. Germline CDR1 is MNHEY and CDR2 is SMNVEV (reference sequence). The CDR3 contains 15 residues. Deletions cut 0 bases from V and 5 bases from J, with 12 bases between. CDR3 sequence: CASSLSEKVGDTQYF. CDR3 DNA sequence: TGTGCCAGCAGTTTATCAGAGAAAGTGGGAGATACGCAGTATTTT.

The chain employs TRBV6-5 and TRBJ2-2; weak D call: TRBD2 (6 bases). CDR1 is MNHEY and CDR2 is SVGAGI in the germline V gene. The length of the CDR3 is 14 residues. Trimming shortened V by 6 bases and J by 0 bases, and 8 bases separated the two germline ends. CDR3 region: CASRASANTGELFF. Here the CDR3 DNA reads TGTGCCAGCAGGGCTAGCGCGAACACCGGGGAGCTGTTTTTT.

This chain joins TRBV6-5 and TRBJ1-3, with a weak D call TRBD1 (6 bases). The CDR3 is 15 residues long. The V gene's germline CDR1 is MNHEY and CDR2 SVGAGI. Between the trimmed V and J ends, which lost 3 bases and 3 bases, there was a span of 12 bases. The CDR3 bases are TGTGCCAGCAGTTATAGCGGGGGCTTTGGAAACACCATATATTTT. Amino acid sequence: CASSYSGGFGNTIYF.

The rearrangement uses TRBV29-1 and TRBJ1-2; TRBD1 agrees at 8 bases. The V gene's germline CDR1 is SQVTM and CDR2 ANQGSEA. The CDR3 length is 14 residues. The V and J ends lost 4 bases and 4 bases, in that order; junction bases with no gene match: 8. In DNA form, the CDR3 reads TGCAGCGTTGGAACAGGGGGTGACCCCTATGGCTACACCTTC. Its translation: CSVGTGGDPYGYTF.

The chain combines TRBV28 with TRBJ2-2; D remains ambiguous. The CDR3 sequence is 14 residues long. Germline CDR1 MDHEN, CDR2 SYDVKM. V lost 9 bases and J lost 3, with 14 bases in between. Here the CDR3 reads CASTELSHTGELFF. The CDR3 DNA reads TGTGCCAGTACGGAGCTATCACACACCGGGGAGCTGTTTTTT. Full variable domain (remainder filled in from reference TRBV28 and TRBJ2-2): DVKVTQSSRYLVKRTGEKVFLECVQDMDHENMFWYRQDPGLGLRLIYFSYDVKMKEKGDIPEGYSVSREKKERFSLILESASTNQTSMYLCASTELSHTGELFFGEGSRLTVL.

The chain is built from TRBV7-9 and TRBJ2-5; no clear D gene. The V and J ends lost 5 bases and 1 base respectively, with 8 bases between them. The CDR3 length is 13 residues. Germline CDR1 is SEHNR and CDR2 is FQNEAQ (reference sequence). CDR3 sequence (DNA): TGTGCCAGCAGCCCCGGGCCCCAAGAGACCCAGTACTTC. Translated, it gives CASSPGPQETQYF.

This clone has only a few counts. This chain uses TRBV29-1 with TRBJ1-4; D is unresolved. Germline V CDR1 and CDR2: SQVTM, ANQGSEA. Trimming took 5 bases from V and 7 from J, leaving 8 bases between them. This CDR3 is built from 11 residues. CDR3 in DNA: TGCAGCGTTTTGAGGGCTGAAAAACTGTTTTTT. Translation: CSVLRAEKLFF.

The table lists this clone with a few counts. This chain links TRBV4-1 with TRBJ1-2; a possible D gene is TRBD1 (5 bases). V gave up 1 base and J gave up 6 bases, with 18 bases separating them. The CDR3 runs to 16 residues. CDR1 MGHRA and CDR2 YSYEKL come from the germline V gene. CDR3 in amino acids: CASSQAEGRVRNGYTF. The CDR3 DNA reads as TGCGCCAGCAGCCAAGCCGAGGGGAGGGTCAGAAATGGCTACACCTTC.